A selection of T cell receptor beta chains follows, all from one sample in a study of shared clonotypes between healthy human individuals. Produced via immunoSEQ multiplex PCR; TCRdb's table is partial and in-frame only. The sample lists around 1.5 million clones; 95% to 99% were seen once. Sequencing was carried out using naive CD4+ T cells sorted from blood. These receptors originate from a man younger than 40 in good health. The CDR3 runs from the conserved cysteine through the conserved F or W. Fields, in order: D gene, clone size, J gene, V gene, CDR3 DNA, CDR3 protein. D genes are given only for firm matches. A row's size may be missing; if present it is once, few, many or a size class.

d_call: NA; clone_size: NA; j_call: TRBJ1-1; v_call: TRBV7-9; cdr3_nt: TGTGCCAGCAGCCGTCAGGGTTACACTGAAGCTTTCTTT; cdr3_aa: CASSRQGYTEAFF
d_call: NA; clone_size: NA; j_call: TRBJ2-2; v_call: TRBV7-2; cdr3_nt: TGTGCCAGCAGCTTCTGGCGGGCGAACACCGGGGAGCTGTTTTTT; cdr3_aa: CASSFWRANTGELFF
d_call: NA; clone_size: NA; j_call: TRBJ2-1; v_call: TRBV14; cdr3_nt: TGTGCCAGCAGCCCGCAGAATACCGGGATCAATGAGCAGTTCTTC; cdr3_aa: CASSPQNTGINEQFF
d_call: TRBD2; clone_size: NA; j_call: TRBJ2-7; v_call: TRBV18; cdr3_nt: TGTGCCAGCTCACCACGGAGCGGGAGGGCGGGGGAGCAGTACTTC; cdr3_aa: CASSPRSGRAGEQYF
d_call: TRBD2; clone_size: NA; j_call: TRBJ2-7; v_call: TRBV11-2; cdr3_nt: TGTGCCAGCAGCTCGGGACTAGCGGGATTCTACGAGCAGTACTTC; cdr3_aa: CASSSGLAGFYEQYF
d_call: TRBD2; clone_size: NA; j_call: TRBJ2-1; v_call: TRBV19; cdr3_nt: TGTGCCAGTAGTATTCCAGTCGCGGGGACTAGCGGGAGGGTAGGGAATGAGCAGTTCTTC; cdr3_aa: CASSIPVAGTSGRVGNEQFF
d_call: NA; clone_size: NA; j_call: TRBJ2-1; v_call: TRBV2; cdr3_nt: TGTGCCAGCAGGACGGGACTTAGAGGGGAGAGTGAGCAGTTCTTC; cdr3_aa: CASRTGLRGESEQFF
d_call: NA; clone_size: once; j_call: TRBJ1-2; v_call: TRBV29-1; cdr3_nt: TGCAGCACCGACAGCCACGGCTACACCTTC; cdr3_aa: CSTDSHGYTF
d_call: NA; clone_size: NA; j_call: TRBJ1-2; v_call: TRBV10-3; cdr3_nt: TGTGCCATCAGTGAGTCTAAGGCGTCACTAGCCCGGCCGGACTATGGCTACACCTTC; cdr3_aa: CAISESKASLARPDYGYTF
d_call: NA; clone_size: NA; j_call: TRBJ2-7; v_call: TRBV9; cdr3_nt: TGTGCCAGCAGTCCACTTCAGGAAACCTACGAGCAGTACTTC; cdr3_aa: CASSPLQETYEQYF
d_call: TRBD2; clone_size: NA; j_call: TRBJ2-5; v_call: TRBV18; cdr3_nt: TGTGCCAGCTCACCACGGTCAGCGGGAGTCGGGGAGACCCAGTACTTC; cdr3_aa: CASSPRSAGVGETQYF
d_call: NA; clone_size: NA; j_call: TRBJ2-1; v_call: TRBV7-8; cdr3_nt: TGTGCCAGCAGCTTAGACAGGAACAATGAGCAGTTCTTC; cdr3_aa: CASSLDRNNEQFF
d_call: NA; clone_size: NA; j_call: TRBJ1-2; v_call: TRBV5-5; cdr3_nt: TGTGCCAGCAGCTTGGAGGGGCAGGGCCATGGCTACACCTTC; cdr3_aa: CASSLEGQGHGYTF
d_call: TRBD1; clone_size: NA; j_call: TRBJ1-5; v_call: TRBV19; cdr3_nt: TGTGCCAGTAGCCTCCAGGGGGTTGATCTTCAGCCCCAGCATTTT; cdr3_aa: CASSLQGVDLQPQHF
d_call: NA; clone_size: few; j_call: TRBJ2-7; v_call: TRBV28; cdr3_nt: TGTGCCACTAGGGACCGACTGTACGAGCAGTACTTC; cdr3_aa: CATRDRLYEQYF
d_call: NA; clone_size: NA; j_call: TRBJ2-7; v_call: TRBV7-6; cdr3_nt: TGTGCCAGCAGCTTGGACGAGGGAGGGGGGTACGAGCAGTACTTC; cdr3_aa: CASSLDEGGGYEQYF
d_call: TRBD2; clone_size: NA; j_call: TRBJ2-7; v_call: TRBV4-1; cdr3_nt: TGCGCCAGCAGCCAAGTGGGAGCGGGAGTCTACGAGCAGTACTTC; cdr3_aa: CASSQVGAGVYEQYF
d_call: TRBD2; clone_size: NA; j_call: TRBJ2-7; v_call: TRBV9; cdr3_nt: TGTGCCAGCAGCGTAGAAGGACTAGCGGGGACCGAGCAGTACTTC; cdr3_aa: CASSVEGLAGTEQYF
d_call: NA; clone_size: once; j_call: TRBJ1-4; v_call: TRBV19; cdr3_nt: TGTGCCAGTAGGACAGGATTGAAAGGAGAAAAACTGTTTTTT; cdr3_aa: CASRTGLKGEKLFF
d_call: TRBD1; clone_size: NA; j_call: TRBJ2-7; v_call: TRBV2; cdr3_nt: TGTGCCTTCACCGGGACAGGGTTTACCTACGAGCAGTACTTC; cdr3_aa: CAFTGTGFTYEQYF
d_call: NA; clone_size: NA; j_call: TRBJ2-5; v_call: TRBV5-1; cdr3_nt: TGCGCCAGCAGCCGACAGCAGGGAATAGAGACCCAGTACTTC; cdr3_aa: CASSRQQGIETQYF
d_call: TRBD1; clone_size: NA; j_call: TRBJ2-1; v_call: TRBV6-5; cdr3_nt: TGTGCCAGCAGTCGACAGGGTGCATTGACGGATGAGCAGTTCTTC; cdr3_aa: CASSRQGALTDEQFF
d_call: NA; clone_size: NA; j_call: TRBJ2-1; v_call: TRBV7-7; cdr3_nt: TGTGCTAGCAGTATCGGGAGTGGTGAGCAGTTCTTC; cdr3_aa: CASSIGSGEQFF
d_call: TRBD1; clone_size: NA; j_call: TRBJ1-5; v_call: TRBV2; cdr3_nt: TGTGCCAGCAGGGCAAACCTTACAGGGGGCTCTCAGCCCCAGCATTTT; cdr3_aa: CASRANLTGGSQPQHF
d_call: NA; clone_size: once; j_call: TRBJ1-2; v_call: TRBV2; cdr3_nt: TGTGCCACCCTGATGCGGGCCGGGAGTAACTATGGCTACACCTTC; cdr3_aa: CATLMRAGSNYGYTF
d_call: TRBD1; clone_size: once; j_call: TRBJ2-6; v_call: TRBV10-3; cdr3_nt: TGTGCCATCAGTGAGTCGGGACAGATGTCTGGGGCCAACGTCCTGACTTTC; cdr3_aa: CAISESGQMSGANVLTF
d_call: NA; clone_size: once; j_call: TRBJ2-7; v_call: TRBV9; cdr3_nt: TGTGCCAGCAGCGTAGGTGGGGACACCACCTACGAGCAGTACTTC; cdr3_aa: CASSVGGDTTYEQYF
d_call: TRBD2; clone_size: NA; j_call: TRBJ2-3; v_call: TRBV27; cdr3_nt: TGTGCCAGCAGTTTAAGGGACTACCATACGACCGGGAGCACAGATACGCAGTATTTT; cdr3_aa: CASSLRDYHTTGSTDTQYF
d_call: NA; clone_size: NA; j_call: TRBJ2-5; v_call: TRBV2; cdr3_nt: TGTGCCAGCAGTGAAGTCCGGGGGCTAGCGGATCAAGAGACCCAGTACTTC; cdr3_aa: CASSEVRGLADQETQYF